This T cell receptor beta chain was identified in a study of T-cell reconstitution after alpha-beta-depleted transplantation in children. Study-level points and caveats: Once a year had passed after transplant, T-cell counts and diversity came mostly from newly produced T cells. By about two months after transplant, alpha-beta T cells reportedly arose from several hundred graft clones that had expanded.

Researchers prepared the TCRbeta library using unique molecular identifiers, the study reports. In TCRdb, the PCR reads were re-called with MiXCR into one record per CDR3 protein. The sample records 500,000 to 650,000 distinct CDR3 sequences, approximately 12% being singletons. The CDR3 is 13 amino acids. Germline CDR1 reads SGDLS; CDR2 reads YYNGEE. V lost 3 bases, J lost 1 base, and 1 base stayed unmatched. Concerning this clonotype: As yet, its antigen is unknown.

The sequencing used PBMCs, mostly from graft donor cells, collected 360 days after TCRalphabeta/CD19-depleted stem cell transplant. The chain combines TRBV9 with TRBJ2-7, with TRBD1 matching 7 bases. The sequence was collected from a male patient younger than 18 who had a stem cell transplant for acute myeloid leukemia, so the T cells may come from the graft donor. CDR3 bases: TGTGCCAGCAGCGGGGGACAGTCCTACGAGCAGTACTTC. The encoded protein is CASSGGQSYEQYF.